The 27 T cell receptor beta chains below all came from one sample that was sequenced in a study of OX40 agonist ivuxolimab in advanced cancers. Measured with immunoSEQ multiplex PCR; TCRdb has only the in-frame clones, and not every one. The repertoire holds some 110,000 clones, 92% seen once, with 0.7% to 0.9% in the top ten. The material was CD4+ or CD8+ T cells sorted from blood, obtained in a trial of the OX40 agonist ivuxolimab. These TCRs come from an adult with an advanced solid tumor such as melanoma, head and neck, liver or kidney cancer.

The chain has TRBV5-6 and TRBJ2-7; 7 bases are shared with TRBD1. The CDR3 is 13 amino acids. V lost 2 bases and J lost 8; bases outside the gene matches: 7. Germline assignment: CDR1 SGHDT and CDR2 YYEEEE. The CDR3 nucleotides are TGTGCCAGCAGCTTAGACAGGGTAAATAAGCAGTACTTC. Protein: CASSLDRVNKQYF.

V gene TRBV9 combines with J gene TRBJ2-3; 16 positions match TRBD2. Germline lookup yields CDR1 SGDLS and CDR2 YYNGEE. The CDR3 extends over 17 amino acids. With 4 bases clipped from V and 4 bases from J, the junction kept 6 bases outside the gene matches. The CDR3 is CASSFGTSGRAPDTQYF. The CDR3 DNA is TGTGCCAGCAGCTTTGGGACTAGCGGGAGGGCCCCAGATACGCAGTATTTT. Combining the CDR3 with reference TRBV9 and TRBJ2-3 gives the whole variable domain DSGVTQTPKHLITATGQRVTLRCSPRSGDLSVYWYQQSLDQGLQFLIQYYNGEERAKGNILERFSAQQFPDLHSELNLSSLELGDSALYFCASSFGTSGRAPDTQYFGPGTRLTVL.

V usage is TRBV7-9 and J usage is TRBJ2-1; no reliable D call. Trimming removed 2 bases from V and 5 bases from J, with 13 bases in between. There are 15 residues in the CDR3. Germline CDR1 reads SEHNR; CDR2 reads FQNEAQ (reference sequence). Here the CDR3 DNA reads TGTGCCAGCAGCTTATTGGGCAACCCCAACAATGAGCAGTTCTTC. Residues: CASSLLGNPNNEQFF.

The rearrangement uses TRBV30 and TRBJ2-7; D is unclear. V lost 2 bases and J lost 1, with 12 bases in between. This CDR3 is 14 amino acids long. Germline V gene lookup returns CDR1 GTSNPN and CDR2 SVGIG (reference sequence). In DNA, the CDR3 is TGTGCCTGGAGTTTTGGCGCCGGTTCCTACGAGCAGTACTTC. Protein product: CAWSFGAGSYEQYF. Full variable domain (outside the CDR3, taken from reference TRBV30 and TRBJ2-7): SQTIHQWPATLVQPVGSPLSLECTVEGTSNPNLYWYRQAAGRGLQLLFYSVGIGQISSEVPQNLSASRPQDRQFILSSKKLLLSDSGFYLCAWSFGAGSYEQYFGPGTRLTVT.

This sequence joins TRBV6-1 and TRBJ1-5, with 9 bases lining up with TRBD1. This CDR3 is 17 amino acids long. CDR1 and CDR2 (germline): MNHNS, SASEGT. V lost 3 bases to trimming and J lost 0 bases; unmatched junction nucleotides: 6. Here the CDR3 reads CASSEDRGGYSNQPQHF. The CDR3 nucleotides are TGTGCCAGCAGTGAGGACAGGGGCGGGTATAGCAATCAGCCCCAGCATTTT.

J is TRBJ1-4 and V is TRBV10-3; D uncertain. The CDR3 spans 13 residues. Trimming took 3 bases from V and 0 from J, leaving 2 bases between them. The germline V gene encodes CDR1 ENHRY and CDR2 SYGVKD. The CDR3 is CAISDATNEKLFF. For the CDR3, the DNA is TGTGCCATCAGTGATGCAACTAATGAAAAACTGTTTTTT.

This chain links TRBV6-5 with TRBJ1-1; D gene unclear. This CDR3 has 15 residues. Trimming shortened V by 0 bases and J by 3 bases, and 11 bases separated the two germline ends. Germline values: CDR1 MNHEY, CDR2 SVGAGI. The CDR3 bases are TGTGCCAGCAGTTACTCCCGGGTTGCGGACACTGAAGCTTTCTTT. Translation gives CASSYSRVADTEAFF.

The chain links TRBV28 to TRBJ2-5; D possibly corresponds to TRBD1 (5 bases). The CDR3 is made up of 15 amino acids. Trimming left V 5 bases short and J 5 bases short, with 18 bases between. Germline loops: CDR1 MDHEN, CDR2 SYDVKM. CDR3 sequence: CASSHSRVPQETQYF. The CDR3 nucleotides read TGTGCCAGCAGTCATTCCAGGGTCCCGCAGGAGACCCAGTACTTC.

The chain joins TRBV7-2 to TRBJ2-7; no clear D. Germline V gives CDR1 SGHTA, CDR2 FQGNSA. This CDR3 contains 13 residues. Trimming left V 4 bases short and J 3 bases short, with 10 bases between. The CDR3 loop reads CASSSTPSYEQYF. CDR3 nucleotide sequence: TGTGCCAGCAGCTCGACCCCCAGCTACGAGCAGTACTTC.

The J gene is TRBJ1-1, the V gene TRBV7-9; D is undetermined. The CDR3 spans 15 residues. Germline V lookup: CDR1 SEHNR, CDR2 FQNEAQ (reference sequence). The V end lost 4 bases, the J end lost 2 bases, and 14 bases lay between the germline ends. The CDR3 sequence is CASSSYLNPNTEAFF. DNA of the CDR3: TGTGCCAGCAGCTCCTACTTGAATCCCAACACTGAAGCTTTCTTT.

The rearrangement joins TRBV10-3 to TRBJ2-6, with D unclear. Germline CDR1 reads ENHRY; CDR2 reads SYGVKD. The CDR3 is 15 amino acids. V lost 3 bases and J lost 0, with 6 bases in between. The CDR3 DNA follows: TGTGCCATCAGTGAATCGGTCTCTGGGGCCAACGTCCTGACTTTC. It specifies CAISESVSGANVLTF.

Turning to this clone: Other DNA sequences within the sample encode an identical CDR3. The chain is built from TRBV4-1 and TRBJ1-1; D might be TRBD1 (5 bases). From germline, CDR1 is MGHRA and CDR2 YSYEKL. This CDR3 is built from 14 residues. Deletions cut 4 bases from V and 2 bases from J, with 11 bases between. The CDR3 sequence is CASSLPTVNTEAFF. The DNA for the CDR3 is TGCGCCAGCAGCCTTCCGACAGTCAACACTGAAGCTTTCTTT.

V usage is TRBV6-5 and J usage is TRBJ2-7; D uncertain. The CDR3 contains 10 residues. Germline loops: CDR1 MNHEY, CDR2 SVGAGI. Trimming took 5 bases from V and 3 from J, leaving 2 bases between them. CDR3 loop: CASSGYEQYF. For the CDR3, the DNA is TGTGCCAGCAGTGGCTACGAGCAGTACTTC.

The chain recombines TRBV6-6 with TRBJ1-1; D uncertain. Germline assignment: CDR1 MNHNY and CDR2 SVGAGI (reference sequence). The CDR3 extends over 14 amino acids. Trimming shortened V by 5 bases and J by 3 bases, and 13 bases separated the two germline ends. In DNA form, the CDR3 reads TGTGCCAGCAGTCGGAGAACATCGGACACTGAAGCTTTCTTT. Residues: CASSRRTSDTEAFF.

The count of this clone is one. V is TRBV28 and J is TRBJ2-7, with D tentatively TRBD1 or TRBD2 (5 bases each). CDR1 is MDHEN and CDR2 is SYDVKM in the germline V gene. V was clipped by 5 bases and J by 5 bases, with 16 bases between them. The CDR3 covers 14 residues. In DNA, the CDR3 is TGTGCCAGCAGTAGGATGGGGGAAGGTCACGAGCAGTACTTC. Protein product: CASSRMGEGHEQYF.

The chain employs TRBV12-5 and TRBJ2-7; D is undetermined. The germline CDR1 and CDR2 sequences are LGHNT and FRNRAP. V was trimmed by 6 bases and J by 1 base, leaving 4 bases between them. This CDR3 spans 11 amino acids. Written as DNA, the CDR3 is TGTGCTAGTGGCAATTCCTACGAGCAGTACTTC. It specifies CASGNSYEQYF.

The chain recombines TRBV5-1 with TRBJ2-1; D uncertain. CDR3 size: 13 residues. V was cut by 1 base and J by 8 bases, with 10 bases left in between. Germline CDR1 and CDR2: SGHRS and YFSETQ. CDR3 sequence reads: CASSLRVGDEQFF. CDR3 in DNA: TGCGCCAGCAGCTTGAGGGTTGGGGATGAGCAGTTCTTC.

Here the CDR3 DNA reads TGCAGCGCGGACCTCAACAGGGCTGGCTACACCTTC. Protein product: CSADLNRAGYTF. The rearrangement uses TRBV29-1 and TRBJ1-2; weak D call: TRBD1 (6 bases). CDR1 SQVTM and CDR2 ANQGSEA come from the germline V gene. This CDR3 has 12 amino acids. Trimming removed 7 bases from V and 7 bases from J, with 16 bases in between. Drawing the rest from reference TRBV29-1 and TRBJ1-2, the complete variable domain is SAVISQKPSRDICQRGTSLTIQCQVDSQVTMMFWYRQQPGQSLTLIATANQGSEATYESGFVIDKFPISRPNLTFSTLTVSNMSPEDSSIYLCSADLNRAGYTFGSGTRLTVV.

This clone was recorded only once. The chain carries TRBV7-8 and TRBJ1-2; 7 nucleotides agree with TRBD1. After removal of 5 bases from V and 2 bases from J, the junction contained 2 bases not matched to a gene. Germline V gives CDR1 SGHVS, CDR2 FQNEAQ. This CDR3 is built from 13 residues. This CDR3 reads CASSQTGNYGYTF. The CDR3 nucleotides are TGTGCCAGCAGCCAGACAGGGAACTATGGCTACACCTTC.

The J gene is TRBJ2-1, the V gene TRBV4-1; 7 nucleotides agree with TRBD2. Losses at the gene ends were 0 bases for V and 5 bases for J; bases not matched to a gene: 4. The CDR3 sequence is 15 residues long. Germline CDR1 reads MGHRA; CDR2 reads YSYEKL. The CDR3 here is CASSQDGDYHNEQFF. DNA of the CDR3: TGCGCCAGCAGCCAAGACGGGGACTATCACAATGAGCAGTTCTTC.

The chain links TRBV28 to TRBJ1-1; D is undetermined. The V end lost 3 bases, the J end lost 0 bases, and 11 bases lay between the germline ends. The germline V gene encodes CDR1 MDHEN and CDR2 SYDVKM. This CDR3 is 15 amino acids long. The CDR3 spells CASSFSPIMNTEAFF. The CDR3 bases are TGTGCCAGCAGTTTCTCCCCTATCATGAACACTGAAGCTTTCTTT.

The V gene is TRBV6-1, the J gene TRBJ2-2; tentatively, D is TRBD1 or TRBD2 (6 bases each). The V end lost 11 bases, the J end lost 6 bases, and 19 bases lay between the germline ends. This CDR3 spans 14 amino acids. The germline gives CDR1 MNHNS, CDR2 SASEGT. CDR3: CAGGIQGWAGELFF. CDR3 in DNA: TGTGCCGGGGGGATACAGGGATGGGCCGGGGAGCTGTTTTTT.

This sequence joins TRBV5-1 and TRBJ2-1; D remains unclear. Germline V gene lookup returns CDR1 SGHRS and CDR2 YFSETQ. The CDR3 covers 15 residues. V was clipped by 0 bases and J by 3 bases, with 10 bases between them. CDR3 in amino acids: CASSLGSPDYNEQFF. Written as DNA, the CDR3 is TGCGCCAGCAGCTTGGGGAGTCCGGACTACAATGAGCAGTTCTTC. The full variable domain, in which reference TRBV5-1 and TRBJ2-1 provide the parts outside the CDR3, is KAGVTQTPRYLIKTRGQQVTLSCSPISGHRSVSWYQQTPGQGLQFLFEYFSETQRNKGNFPGRFSGRQFSNSRSEMNVSTLELGDSALYLCASSLGSPDYNEQFFGPGTRLTVL.

J is TRBJ2-5 and V is TRBV15, with 8 bases identical to TRBD2. CDR3 length: 15 residues. The germline CDR1 and CDR2 sequences are LNHNV and YYDKDF (reference sequence). After removal of 8 bases from V and 0 bases from J, the junction contained 8 bases not matched to a gene. The CDR3 sequence is CATLGAGVNQETQYF. DNA for the CDR3: TGTGCCACCCTAGGAGCGGGAGTCAACCAAGAGACCCAGTACTTC.

In this sample, this clone turned up once. V is TRBV7-9 and J is TRBJ2-2, with D possibly TRBD1 on 6 matching bases. The CDR3 spans 14 residues. CDR1 SEHNR and CDR2 FQNEAQ come from the germline V gene (reference sequence). V was cut by 5 bases and J by 5 bases, with 12 bases left in between. The CDR3 DNA follows: TGTGCCAGCAGCGCTTCCGGGACAACCGGGGAGCTGTTTTTT. It specifies CASSASGTTGELFF.

V gene TRBV15 combines with J gene TRBJ2-4; 8 bases match TRBD2. After removal of 0 bases from V and 0 bases from J, the junction contained 10 bases not matched to a gene. The CDR3 length is 19 residues. Germline V gene data show CDR1 as LNHNV and CDR2 as YYDKDF (reference sequence). The CDR3 nucleotides are TGTGCCACCAGCAGAGATGGAAGAGAGCGGGAGATAGCCAAAAACATTCAGTACTTC. Its protein is CATSRDGREREIAKNIQYF.

The chain uses TRBV5-1 and TRBJ1-2; possible D gene TRBD1, 6 bases. Germline V gene sequence: CDR1 SGHRS, CDR2 YFSETQ. V lost 4 bases to trimming and J lost 8 bases, with 15 bases between them. The CDR3 is 13 amino acids. CDR3 loop: CASSPTDSWGYTF. The CDR3 nucleotides read TGCGCCAGCAGCCCTACGGACAGCTGGGGCTACACCTTC.